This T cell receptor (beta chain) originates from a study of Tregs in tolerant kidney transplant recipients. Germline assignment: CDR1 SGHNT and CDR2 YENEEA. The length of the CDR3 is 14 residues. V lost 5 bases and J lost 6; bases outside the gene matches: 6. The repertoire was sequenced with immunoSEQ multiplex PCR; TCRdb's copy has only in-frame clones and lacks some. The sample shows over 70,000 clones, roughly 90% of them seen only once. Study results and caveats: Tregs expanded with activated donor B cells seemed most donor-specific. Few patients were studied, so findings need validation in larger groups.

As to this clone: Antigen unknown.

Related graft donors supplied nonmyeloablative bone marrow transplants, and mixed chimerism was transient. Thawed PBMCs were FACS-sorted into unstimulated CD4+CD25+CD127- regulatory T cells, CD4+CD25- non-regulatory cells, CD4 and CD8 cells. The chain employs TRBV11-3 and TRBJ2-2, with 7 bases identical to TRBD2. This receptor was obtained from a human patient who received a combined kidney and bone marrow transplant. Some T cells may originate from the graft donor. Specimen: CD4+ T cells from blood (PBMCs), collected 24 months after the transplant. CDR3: CASSRGDSPGELFF. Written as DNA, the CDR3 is TGTGCCAGCAGCCGGGGGGACTCACCCGGGGAGCTGTTTTTT.